This T cell receptor (beta chain) appears in the sequencing data of a study of T cells in Graves' hyperthyroidism and ophthalmopathy. Findings of the study overall: Ophthalmopathy and stable hyperthyroidism were told apart by a 13 V-J model.

Hyperthyroidism, newly diagnosed and lasting under 2 months, affected patients aged 18 to 65. Diagnoses were made from clinical symptoms, serum measures (thyroxine and TRAb), thyroid ultrasound and orbital computed tomography. Germline loops: CDR1 DFQATT, CDR2 SNEGSKA (reference sequence). The CDR3 has 15 amino acids. The ends were cut back, 3 bases at V and 0 bases at J, with 12 bases in the middle. On this clonotype itself: Antigen unknown.

Authors of the study amplified TCR beta CDR3 regions from RNA transcripts. A first-round RT-PCR of the TCR CDR3 used the HTBI primer set. MiXCR, applied by TCRdb to the multiplex PCR reads, yields one record per CDR3 protein. The data hold about 540,000 distinct CDR3 sequences, with roughly 50% observed a single time. The TCR sequence derives from a woman aged 18-29 years with Graves' hyperthyroidism. The chain employs TRBV20-1 and TRBJ1-3; no definite D call. The sample taken for sequencing was peripheral blood or thyroid tissue (not recorded which). The CDR3 here is CSASQRVLSGNTIYF. The CDR3 nucleotides read TGCAGTGCTAGTCAACGGGTCCTCTCTGGAAACACCATATATTTT.